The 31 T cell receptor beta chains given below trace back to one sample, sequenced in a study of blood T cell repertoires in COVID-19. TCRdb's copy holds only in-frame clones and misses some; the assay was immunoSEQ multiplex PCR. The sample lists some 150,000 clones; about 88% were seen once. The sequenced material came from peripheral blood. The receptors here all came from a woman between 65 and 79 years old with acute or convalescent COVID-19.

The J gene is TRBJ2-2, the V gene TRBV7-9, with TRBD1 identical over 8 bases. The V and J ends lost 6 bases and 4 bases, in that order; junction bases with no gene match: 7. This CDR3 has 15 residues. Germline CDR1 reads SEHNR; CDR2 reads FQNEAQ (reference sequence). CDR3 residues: CASSPQGAGTGELFF. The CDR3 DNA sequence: TGTGCCAGCAGTCCTCAGGGGGCAGGCACCGGGGAGCTGTTTTTT.

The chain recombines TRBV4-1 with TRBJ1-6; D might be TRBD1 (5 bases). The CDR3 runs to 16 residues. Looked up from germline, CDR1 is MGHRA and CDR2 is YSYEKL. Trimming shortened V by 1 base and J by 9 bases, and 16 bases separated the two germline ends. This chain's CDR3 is CASSQARGEVGSPLHF. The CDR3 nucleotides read TGCGCCAGCAGCCAAGCTCGAGGGGAGGTAGGTTCACCCCTCCACTTT.

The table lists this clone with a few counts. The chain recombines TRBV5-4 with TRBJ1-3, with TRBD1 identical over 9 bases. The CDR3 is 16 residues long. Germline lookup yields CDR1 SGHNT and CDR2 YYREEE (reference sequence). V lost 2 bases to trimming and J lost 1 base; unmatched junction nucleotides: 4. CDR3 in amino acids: CASSFRDRVSGNTIYF. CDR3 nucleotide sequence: TGTGCCAGCAGCTTCCGGGACAGGGTTTCTGGAAACACCATATATTTT.

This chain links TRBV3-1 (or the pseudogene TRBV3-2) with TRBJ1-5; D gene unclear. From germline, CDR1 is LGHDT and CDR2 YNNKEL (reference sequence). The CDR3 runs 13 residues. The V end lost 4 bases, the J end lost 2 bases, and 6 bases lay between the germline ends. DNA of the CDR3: TGTGCCAGCAGCCTTCTCGGCAATCAGCCCCAGCATTTT. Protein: CASSLLGNQPQHF.

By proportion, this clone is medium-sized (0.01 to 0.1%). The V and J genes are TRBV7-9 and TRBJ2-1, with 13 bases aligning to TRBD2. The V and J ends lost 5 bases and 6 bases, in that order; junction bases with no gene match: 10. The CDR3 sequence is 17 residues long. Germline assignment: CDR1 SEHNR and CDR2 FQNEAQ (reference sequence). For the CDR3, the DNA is TGTGCCAGCAGCAATAAACGACTAGCGGGGGGTCTCAATGAGCAGTTCTTC. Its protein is CASSNKRLAGGLNEQFF.

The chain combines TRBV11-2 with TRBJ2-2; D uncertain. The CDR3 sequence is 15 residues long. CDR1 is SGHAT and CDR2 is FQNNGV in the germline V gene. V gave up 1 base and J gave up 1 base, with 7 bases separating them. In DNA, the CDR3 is TGTGCCAGCAGCTTAGCTAGTATGAACACCGGGGAGCTGTTTTTT. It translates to CASSLASMNTGELFF.

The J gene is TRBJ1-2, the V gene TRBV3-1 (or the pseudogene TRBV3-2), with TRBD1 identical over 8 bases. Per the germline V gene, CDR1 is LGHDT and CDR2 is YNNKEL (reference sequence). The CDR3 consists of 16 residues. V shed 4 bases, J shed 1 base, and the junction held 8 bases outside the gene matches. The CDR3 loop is CASSRDRGQDNYGYTF. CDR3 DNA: TGTGCCAGCAGCCGCGACAGGGGCCAAGATAACTATGGCTACACCTTC.

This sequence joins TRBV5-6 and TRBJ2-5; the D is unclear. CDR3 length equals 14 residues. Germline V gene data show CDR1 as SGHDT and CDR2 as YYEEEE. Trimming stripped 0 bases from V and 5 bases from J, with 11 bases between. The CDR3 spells CASSLAVIRETQYF. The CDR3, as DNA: TGTGCCAGCAGCTTGGCCGTTATTCGGGAGACCCAGTACTTC.

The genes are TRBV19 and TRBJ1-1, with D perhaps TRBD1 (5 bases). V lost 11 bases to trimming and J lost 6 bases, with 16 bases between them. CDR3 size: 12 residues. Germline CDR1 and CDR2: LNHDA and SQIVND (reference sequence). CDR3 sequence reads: CASRVGLAEAFF. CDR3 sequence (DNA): TGTGCCTCCAGAGTGGGGCTGGCTGAAGCTTTCTTT.

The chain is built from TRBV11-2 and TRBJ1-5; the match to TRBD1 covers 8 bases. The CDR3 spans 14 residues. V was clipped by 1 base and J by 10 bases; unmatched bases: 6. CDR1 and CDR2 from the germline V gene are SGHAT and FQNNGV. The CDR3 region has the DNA TGTGCCAGCAGCTTAGCAGGGGGCGTTTATCCCCAGCATTTT. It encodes CASSLAGGVYPQHF.

CDR3: CASRGRRDRVGIFGNQPQHF. As DNA, the CDR3 is TGTGCCAGTAGGGGACGCCGGGACAGGGTTGGGATATTTGGCAATCAGCCCCAGCATTTT. The genes are TRBV19 and TRBJ1-5; 9 nucleotides match TRBD1. Unmatched junction bases numbered 20, after V lost 6 bases and J lost 2 bases. Germline CDR1 reads LNHDA; CDR2 reads SQIVND (reference sequence). This CDR3 comprises 20 residues.

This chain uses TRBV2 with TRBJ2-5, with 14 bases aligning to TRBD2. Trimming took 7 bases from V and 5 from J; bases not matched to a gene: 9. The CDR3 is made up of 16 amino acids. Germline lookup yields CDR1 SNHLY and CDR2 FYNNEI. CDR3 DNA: TGTGCCAGCACTCCGACTAGCGGGGGGGCCATGGAGACCCAGTACTTC. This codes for CASTPTSGGAMETQYF.

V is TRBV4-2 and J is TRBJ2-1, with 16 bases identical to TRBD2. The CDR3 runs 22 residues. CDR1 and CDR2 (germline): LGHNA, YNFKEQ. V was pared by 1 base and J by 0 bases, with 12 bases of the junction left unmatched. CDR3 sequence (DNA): TGTGCCAGCAGCCAAGGGGTTAGTGGGACTAGCGGGGGGGGAAGCTCCTACAATGAGCAGTTCTTC. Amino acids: CASSQGVSGTSGGGSSYNEQFF.

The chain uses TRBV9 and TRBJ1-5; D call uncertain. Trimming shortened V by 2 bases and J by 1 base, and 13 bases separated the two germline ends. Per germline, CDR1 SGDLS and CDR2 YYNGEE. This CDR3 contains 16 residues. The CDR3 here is CASSVGEGRSNQPQHF. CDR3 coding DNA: TGTGCCAGCAGCGTCGGGGAAGGGCGAAGCAATCAGCCCCAGCATTTT. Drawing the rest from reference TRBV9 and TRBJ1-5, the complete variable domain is DSGVTQTPKHLITATGQRVTLRCSPRSGDLSVYWYQQSLDQGLQFLIQYYNGEERAKGNILERFSAQQFPDLHSELNLSSLELGDSALYFCASSVGEGRSNQPQHFGDGTRLSIL.

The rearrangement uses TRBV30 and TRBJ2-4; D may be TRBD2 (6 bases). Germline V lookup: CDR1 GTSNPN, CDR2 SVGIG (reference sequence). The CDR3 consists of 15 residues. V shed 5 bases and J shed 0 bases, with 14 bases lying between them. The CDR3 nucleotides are TGTGCCTGGGTTGGACCGGGACTAGCCAAAAACATTCAGTACTTC. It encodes CAWVGPGLAKNIQYF.

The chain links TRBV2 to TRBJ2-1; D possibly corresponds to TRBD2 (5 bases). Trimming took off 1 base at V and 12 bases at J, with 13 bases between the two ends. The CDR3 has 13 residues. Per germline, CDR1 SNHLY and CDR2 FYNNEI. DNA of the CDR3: TGTGCCAGCAGTGAAGGGCTAGCTCGCAGGCAGTTCTTC. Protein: CASSEGLARRQFF.

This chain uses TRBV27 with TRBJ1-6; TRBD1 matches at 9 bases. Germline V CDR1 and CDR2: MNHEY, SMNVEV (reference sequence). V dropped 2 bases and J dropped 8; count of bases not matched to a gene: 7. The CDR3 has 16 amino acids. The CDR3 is CASSLGQGNYYSPLHF. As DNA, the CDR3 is TGTGCCAGCAGTTTAGGACAGGGGAATTATTATTCACCCCTCCACTTT.

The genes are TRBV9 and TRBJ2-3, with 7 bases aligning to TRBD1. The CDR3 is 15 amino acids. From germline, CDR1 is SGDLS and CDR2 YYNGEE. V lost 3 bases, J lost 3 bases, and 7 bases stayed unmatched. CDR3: CASSAGTVRTDTQYF. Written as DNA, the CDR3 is TGTGCCAGCAGCGCCGGGACAGTGCGTACAGATACGCAGTATTTT.

This chain's CDR3 is CASSPRLAGGSSYEQYV. Here the CDR3 DNA reads TGTGCCAGCAGCCCACGACTAGCGGGGGGGAGCTCCTACGAGCAGTACGTC. The J gene is TRBJ2-7, the V gene TRBV11-2, with 14 bases lining up with TRBD2. CDR3 length equals 17 residues. After removal of 5 bases from V and 0 bases from J, the junction contained 6 bases not matched to a gene. Germline-derived CDR1 and CDR2 are SGHAT and FQNNGV.

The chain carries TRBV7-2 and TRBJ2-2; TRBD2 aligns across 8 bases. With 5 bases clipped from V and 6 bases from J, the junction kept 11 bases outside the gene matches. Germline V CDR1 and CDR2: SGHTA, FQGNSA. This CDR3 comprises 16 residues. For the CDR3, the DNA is TGTGCCAGCAGCCCTCAGGCGGGGGGAGGGGCCGGGGAGCTGTTTTTT. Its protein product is CASSPQAGGGAGELFF.

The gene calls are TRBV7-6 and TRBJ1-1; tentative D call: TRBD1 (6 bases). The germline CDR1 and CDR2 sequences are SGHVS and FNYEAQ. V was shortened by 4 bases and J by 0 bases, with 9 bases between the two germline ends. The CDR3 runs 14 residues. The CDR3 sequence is CASSSGALNTEAFF. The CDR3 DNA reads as TGTGCCAGCAGCTCAGGGGCCCTGAACACTGAAGCTTTCTTT.

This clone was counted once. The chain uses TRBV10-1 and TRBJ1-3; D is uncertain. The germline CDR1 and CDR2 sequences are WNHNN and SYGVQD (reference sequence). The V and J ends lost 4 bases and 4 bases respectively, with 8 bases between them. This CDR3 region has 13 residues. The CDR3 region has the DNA TGCGCCAGCAGTGGAATTCAGGGAAACACCATATATTTT. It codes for CASSGIQGNTIYF.

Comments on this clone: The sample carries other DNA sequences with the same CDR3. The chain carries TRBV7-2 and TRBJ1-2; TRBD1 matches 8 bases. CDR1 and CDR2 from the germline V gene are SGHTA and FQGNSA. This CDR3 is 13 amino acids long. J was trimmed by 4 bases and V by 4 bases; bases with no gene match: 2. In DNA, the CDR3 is TGTGCCAGCAGCTCCGGACAGGGCTATGGCTACACCTTC. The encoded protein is CASSSGQGYGYTF.

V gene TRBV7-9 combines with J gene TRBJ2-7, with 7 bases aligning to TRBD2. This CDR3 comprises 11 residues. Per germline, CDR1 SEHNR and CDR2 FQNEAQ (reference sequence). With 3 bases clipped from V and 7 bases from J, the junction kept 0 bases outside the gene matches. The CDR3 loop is CASSFSGEQYF. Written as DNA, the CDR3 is TGTGCCAGCAGCTTTAGCGGGGAGCAGTACTTC.

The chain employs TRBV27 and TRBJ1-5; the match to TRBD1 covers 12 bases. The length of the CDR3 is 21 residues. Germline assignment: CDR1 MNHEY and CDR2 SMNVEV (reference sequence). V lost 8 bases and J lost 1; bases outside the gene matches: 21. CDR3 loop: CASAQSPGQGAKGGSNQPQHF. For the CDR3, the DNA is TGTGCCAGCGCTCAATCGCCGGGACAGGGGGCGAAGGGCGGCAGCAATCAGCCCCAGCATTTT.

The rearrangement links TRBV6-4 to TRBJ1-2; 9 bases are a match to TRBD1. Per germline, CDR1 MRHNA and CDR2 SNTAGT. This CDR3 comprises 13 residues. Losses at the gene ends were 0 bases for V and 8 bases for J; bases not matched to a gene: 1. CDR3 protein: CASSDSDRGGYTF. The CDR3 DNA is TGTGCCAGCAGTGACTCGGACAGGGGCGGCTACACCTTC.

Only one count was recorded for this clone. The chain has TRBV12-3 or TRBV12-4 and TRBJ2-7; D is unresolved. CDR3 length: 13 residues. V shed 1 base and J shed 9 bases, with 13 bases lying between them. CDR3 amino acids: CASSLGQYLGQYF. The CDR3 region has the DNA TGTGCCAGCAGTTTAGGGCAATATCTAGGGCAGTACTTC.

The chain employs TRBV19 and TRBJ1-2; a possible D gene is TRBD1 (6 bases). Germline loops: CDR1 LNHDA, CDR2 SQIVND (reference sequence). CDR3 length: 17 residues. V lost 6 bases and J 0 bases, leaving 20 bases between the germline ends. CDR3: CASSLDDRPRANYGYTF. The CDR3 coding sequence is TGTGCCAGTAGCCTAGACGACAGGCCACGAGCTAACTATGGCTACACCTTC.

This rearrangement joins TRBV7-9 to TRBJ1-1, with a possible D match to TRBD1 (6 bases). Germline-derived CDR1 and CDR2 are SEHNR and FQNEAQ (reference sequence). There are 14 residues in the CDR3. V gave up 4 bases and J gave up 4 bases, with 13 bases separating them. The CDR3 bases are TGTGCCAGCAGCTATATGGGGGCGCGCACTGAAGCTTTCTTT. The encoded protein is CASSYMGARTEAFF.

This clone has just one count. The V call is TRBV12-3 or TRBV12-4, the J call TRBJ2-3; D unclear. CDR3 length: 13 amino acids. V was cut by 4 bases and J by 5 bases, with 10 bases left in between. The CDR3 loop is CASSWRLKDTQYF. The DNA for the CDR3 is TGTGCCAGCAGTTGGAGACTGAAAGATACGCAGTATTTT.

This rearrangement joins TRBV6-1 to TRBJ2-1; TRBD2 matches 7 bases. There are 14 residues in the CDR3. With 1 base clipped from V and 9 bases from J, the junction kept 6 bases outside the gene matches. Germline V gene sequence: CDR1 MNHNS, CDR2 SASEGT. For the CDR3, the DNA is TGTGCCAGCAGTGAAGGCACTAGCGTATCTGAGCAGTTCTTC. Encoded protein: CASSEGTSVSEQFF.